The 30 T cell receptor beta chains below come from one sample, sequenced in a study of control samples from healthy donors and cancer patients. Assay: immunoSEQ multiplex PCR; the TCRdb copy retains only in-frame clones and omits some. The sample includes around 90,000 clones, over 65% of them seen just once. Sequencing input: blood. The receptors come from a woman aged 40 to 50 in good health.

This chain links TRBV6-1 with TRBJ2-3; 12 nucleotides align to TRBD2. Germline CDR1 and CDR2: MNHNS and SASEGT. The CDR3 has 17 amino acids. V lost 4 bases to trimming and J lost 0 bases; unmatched junction nucleotides: 5. In nucleotides, the CDR3 is TGTGCCAGCAGTGCCCGACTAGCGGGGGTTAGCACAGATACGCAGTATTTT. Its protein is CASSARLAGVSTDTQYF.

This sequence joins TRBV18 and TRBJ1-1; unclear D gene. V lost 2 bases to trimming and J lost 6 bases, with 10 bases between them. The CDR3 has 13 residues. Germline lookup yields CDR1 KGHSH and CDR2 LQKENI. The CDR3 region is CASSPAGNAEAFF. Here the CDR3 DNA reads TGTGCCAGCTCACCAGCGGGGAATGCTGAAGCTTTCTTT. Variable domain in full (rest from reference TRBV18 and TRBJ1-1): NAGVMQNPRHLVRRRGQEARLRCSPMKGHSHVYWYRQLPEEGLKFMVYLQKENIIDESGMPKERFSAEFPKEGPSILRIQQVVRGDSAAYFCASSPAGNAEAFFGQGTRLTVV.

The chain carries TRBV2 and TRBJ1-2, with D tentatively TRBD1 (6 bases). The CDR3 runs 14 residues. Germline CDR1 reads SNHLY; CDR2 reads FYNNEI. Trimming removed 2 bases at V and 6 bases at J, with 13 bases between. The CDR3 region has the DNA TGTGCCAGCAGTGAAAGGGGGGGCGTGGATGGCTACACCTTC. Translation: CASSERGGVDGYTF.

The gene calls are TRBV30 and TRBJ2-1, with a possible D match to TRBD1 (6 bases). The CDR3 sequence is 15 residues long. Per germline, CDR1 GTSNPN and CDR2 SVGIG (reference sequence). The V end lost 0 bases, the J end lost 6 bases, and 15 bases lay between the germline ends. The DNA for the CDR3 is TGTGCCTGGAGTGTAGGGGGTCCGAGATCCAATGAGCAGTTCTTC. Translated: CAWSVGGPRSNEQFF. Combining the CDR3 with reference TRBV30 and TRBJ2-1 gives the whole variable domain SQTIHQWPATLVQPVGSPLSLECTVEGTSNPNLYWYRQAAGRGLQLLFYSVGIGQISSEVPQNLSASRPQDRQFILSSKKLLLSDSGFYLCAWSVGGPRSNEQFFGPGTRLTVL.

The V gene is TRBV5-6, the J gene TRBJ1-6; D is undetermined. The V gene lost 3 bases and the J gene lost 9 bases, with 7 bases spanning the gap. The CDR3 sequence is 12 residues long. Germline lookup yields CDR1 SGHDT and CDR2 YYEEEE. In DNA form, the CDR3 reads TGTGCCAGCAGCTATTGGGTTTCACCCCTCCACTTT. As protein: CASSYWVSPLHF.

The chain combines TRBV7-8 with TRBJ1-2; D is perhaps TRBD1 (6 bases). Germline loops: CDR1 SGHVS, CDR2 FQNEAQ. The V end was cut by 1 base, the J end by 6 bases, with 12 bases between. The CDR3 totals 14 residues. The CDR3 DNA is TGTGCCAGCAGCTTAGACAGGGATAGCGATGGCTACACCTTC. Translated, it gives CASSLDRDSDGYTF.

This sequence joins TRBV5-6 and TRBJ1-2; TRBD1 might be the D (5 bases). CDR1 is SGHDT and CDR2 is YYEEEE in the germline V gene. The CDR3 extends over 15 amino acids. V was cut by 0 bases and J by 1 base, with 10 bases left in between. CDR3 bases: TGTGCCAGCAGCTTGGCCGCGGGGCTTAACTATGGCTACACCTTC. Its protein is CASSLAAGLNYGYTF.

The chain is built from TRBV7-2 and TRBJ2-7, with D uncertain. Germline V lookup: CDR1 SGHTA, CDR2 FQGNSA. The germline V and J ends were trimmed by 2 bases and 2 bases, with 7 bases remaining between them. This CDR3 has 13 residues. The DNA for the CDR3 is TGTGCCAGCAGCTTAAGTTGGCCCTACGAGCAGTACTTC. It encodes CASSLSWPYEQYF. Full variable domain (rest looked up from reference TRBV7-2 and TRBJ2-7): GAGVSQSPSNKVTEKGKDVELRCDPISGHTALYWYRQSLGQGLEFLIYFQGNSAPDKSGLPSDRFSAERTGGSVSTLTIQRTQQEDSAVYLCASSLSWPYEQYFGPGTRLTVT.

DNA for the CDR3: TGTGCCAGCAGTCAGACGGATGAGCAGTTCTTC. Its translation: CASSQTDEQFF. The V gene is TRBV6-5, the J gene TRBJ2-1; D is undetermined. The CDR3 sequence is 11 residues long. Trimming pared 5 bases from V and 8 bases from J, leaving 7 bases between. Germline CDR1 reads MNHEY; CDR2 reads SVGAGI.

This chain uses TRBV6-2 or TRBV6-3 with TRBJ1-1; maybe TRBD1 (6 bases). This CDR3 is 16 amino acids long. Trimming removed 5 bases at V and 3 bases at J, with 19 bases between. Per germline, CDR1 MNHEY and CDR2 SVGEGT. In DNA form, the CDR3 reads TGTGCCAGCAGTCCCCAGGGGCTGAGTTGGTACACTGAAGCTTTCTTT. Translated: CASSPQGLSWYTEAFF.

CDR3 sequence reads: CASSPSPQGATFSGANVLTF. The CDR3 DNA reads as TGTGCCAGCAGTCCCTCACCACAGGGGGCCACTTTCTCTGGGGCCAACGTCCTGACTTTC. The rearrangement joins TRBV27 to TRBJ2-6, with 9 bases identical to TRBD1. This CDR3 spans 20 amino acids. The V gene end was trimmed by 5 bases and the J gene end by 0 bases; junction bases not matched to a gene: 14. Germline assignment: CDR1 MNHEY and CDR2 SMNVEV (reference sequence).

The CDR3 is CASTGGYGRGNQPQHF. The CDR3 coding sequence is TGTGCCAGCACCGGGGGGTACGGCCGGGGCAATCAGCCCCAGCATTTT. The rearrangement uses TRBV5-8 and TRBJ1-5; weak D call: TRBD1 (5 bases). Germline CDR1 reads SGHTS; CDR2 reads YDEGEE. V dropped 6 bases and J dropped 2 bases, with 18 bases sitting between them. The CDR3 is made up of 16 amino acids.

This chain connects TRBV6-1 to TRBJ1-5, with a possible D match to TRBD1 (5 bases). Germline V CDR1 and CDR2: MNHNS, SASEGT. The length of the CDR3 is 16 residues. Trimming left V 4 bases short and J 3 bases short, with 16 bases between. CDR3 region: CASSGEGHLINQPQHF. CDR3 in DNA: TGTGCCAGCAGTGGAGAAGGACATTTAATCAATCAGCCCCAGCATTTT.

This clone was counted a few times. The chain is built from TRBV4-2 and TRBJ1-1, with 9 nucleotides matching TRBD1. The CDR3 contains 15 residues. From germline, CDR1 is LGHNA and CDR2 YNFKEQ. Germline trimming cut 0 bases from V and 6 bases from J; bases unmatched to any gene: 5. The CDR3 sequence is CASSQDKDRGSEAFF. The CDR3 DNA is TGTGCCAGCAGCCAAGATAAGGACAGGGGCTCTGAAGCTTTCTTT.

This sequence joins TRBV10-3 and TRBJ2-7; TRBD1 aligns across 8 bases. Germline CDR1 and CDR2: ENHRY and SYGVKD. This CDR3 region has 16 residues. Trimming removed 4 bases from V and 5 bases from J; junction bases left unmatched: 13. The CDR3 here is CAISGALDRVINEQYF. Written as DNA, the CDR3 is TGTGCCATCAGTGGGGCCCTGGACAGGGTAATCAACGAGCAGTACTTC.

For this clone: Relative to the germline gene, one junction end is altered; a read error may explain this. V and J are TRBV4-1 and TRBJ2-6; either TRBD1 or TRBD2 may supply D (6 bases each). Germline V lookup: CDR1 MGHRA, CDR2 YSYEKL. This CDR3 is 16 amino acids long. In DNA form, the CDR3 reads TGCGCCCGCAGCCAACCGGGGGCTTGGGGGGCCAACGTCCTGACTTTC. Translated, it gives CARSQPGAWGANVLTF.

The genes are TRBV7-9 and TRBJ1-1; D is unresolved. V lost 0 bases and J 6 bases, leaving 8 bases between the germline ends. Germline lookup yields CDR1 SEHNR and CDR2 FQNEAQ (reference sequence). The CDR3 has 13 amino acids. The CDR3 coding sequence is TGTGCCAGCAGCTTAGCCCCGGGCTCTGAAGCTTTCTTT. It specifies CASSLAPGSEAFF.

The J gene is TRBJ2-6, the V gene TRBV3-1 (or the pseudogene TRBV3-2); D not resolved. The CDR3 loop spans 16 amino acids. The V end was cut by 4 bases, the J end by 2 bases, with 12 bases between. Germline V gene sequence: CDR1 LGHDT, CDR2 YNNKEL (reference sequence). CDR3 protein: CASSRTLSTGANVLTF. The CDR3 DNA reads as TGTGCCAGCAGCCGTACCTTGTCTACTGGGGCCAACGTCCTGACTTTC.

The J gene is TRBJ2-1, the V gene TRBV5-1, with a tentative D call TRBD2 (6 bases). Looked up from germline, CDR1 is SGHRS and CDR2 is YFSETQ. V was pared by 3 bases and J by 7 bases, with 20 bases between. This CDR3 spans 16 amino acids. Written as DNA, the CDR3 is TGCGCCAGCAGCTCGTTGAGGGGCGCGGGAATGAATGAGCAGTTCTTC. Translation: CASSSLRGAGMNEQFF. The full variable domain, rest sourced from reference TRBV5-1 and TRBJ2-1, is KAGVTQTPRYLIKTRGQQVTLSCSPISGHRSVSWYQQTPGQGLQFLFEYFSETQRNKGNFPGRFSGRQFSNSRSEMNVSTLELGDSALYLCASSSLRGAGMNEQFFGPGTRLTVL.

The chain links TRBV5-1 to TRBJ1-1, with D possibly being TRBD1 (6 bases). This CDR3 is 16 amino acids long. The germline V and J ends were trimmed by 3 bases and 5 bases, with 20 bases remaining between them. Germline CDR1 reads SGHRS; CDR2 reads YFSETQ. In nucleotides, the CDR3 is TGCGCCAGCAGCTCCTTTAATGTCGTGAGGGGGACTGAAGCTTTCTTT. This encodes CASSSFNVVRGTEAFF.

This clone was counted only a few times. This chain connects TRBV30 to TRBJ1-2, with unresolved D. The CDR3 is 14 amino acids. The germline V gene has CDR1 GTSNPN and CDR2 SVGIG (reference sequence). The V and J ends lost 4 bases and 0 bases respectively, with 12 bases between them. CDR3 residues: CAWNRRPANYGYTF. The DNA of the CDR3 is TGTGCCTGGAATCGGCGGCCAGCTAACTATGGCTACACCTTC.

This chain connects TRBV11-3 to TRBJ1-1; 11 bases agree with TRBD1. The V gene end was trimmed by 5 bases and the J gene end by 3 bases; junction bases not matched to a gene: 5. The germline V gene has CDR1 SGHNT and CDR2 YENEEA. This CDR3 has 15 residues. The CDR3 reads CASSDRDRGYTEAFF. The DNA of the CDR3 is TGTGCCAGCAGCGACCGGGACAGGGGGTACACTGAAGCTTTCTTT.

This chain uses TRBV10-1 with TRBJ2-3, with D tentatively TRBD1 (6 bases). With 6 bases removed from V and 5 bases from J, the gap between germline ends came to 12 bases. Germline V gene sequence: CDR1 WNHNN, CDR2 SYGVQD (reference sequence). The CDR3 sequence is 13 residues long. CDR3: CASSRTVGDTQYF. The CDR3 DNA sequence: TGCGCCAGCAGCCGGACAGTAGGAGATACGCAGTATTTT.

This clone has a single count. The rearrangement links TRBV24-1 to TRBJ2-2; D is undetermined. Germline assignment: CDR1 KGHDR and CDR2 SFDVKD. The length of the CDR3 is 15 residues. V gave up 9 bases and J gave up 5 bases, with 18 bases separating them. CDR3 amino acids: CATPRGTERTGELFF. The CDR3, as DNA: TGTGCCACCCCCCGAGGAACAGAGAGGACCGGGGAGCTGTTTTTT.

The chain combines TRBV27 with TRBJ2-3; 7 nucleotides align to TRBD2. This CDR3 has 19 amino acids. The germline gives CDR1 MNHEY, CDR2 SMNVEV (reference sequence). V lost 4 bases, J lost 0 bases, and 16 bases stayed unmatched. CDR3 sequence (DNA): TGTGCCAGCAGTTCCCTCGTTGAGGGTAGCGGGTCCAGCACAGATACGCAGTATTTT. This gives the protein CASSSLVEGSGSSTDTQYF.

Only a few counts were recorded for this clone. V and J are TRBV6-6 and TRBJ2-3; D is undetermined. Trimming cost V 5 bases and J 6 bases, with 3 bases left between them. The CDR3 is 10 residues long. Germline V lookup: CDR1 MNHNY, CDR2 SVGAGI (reference sequence). The CDR3 region has the DNA TGTGCCAGCAGTAGGGATACGCAGTATTTT. Translation: CASSRDTQYF.

This sequence joins TRBV10-2 and TRBJ1-2; D is ambiguous. The V end lost 0 bases, the J end lost 1 base, and 12 bases lay between the germline ends. CDR1 is WSHSY, CDR2 SAAADI, per germline. The CDR3 sequence is 16 residues long. CDR3 protein: CASSESLAEINYGYTF. The CDR3 DNA reads TGCGCCAGCAGTGAGTCCTTGGCAGAGATTAACTATGGCTACACCTTC.

The chain is built from TRBV12-3 or TRBV12-4 and TRBJ2-1; D remains ambiguous. The CDR3 is 13 amino acids. The V end lost 4 bases, the J end lost 6 bases, and 10 bases lay between the germline ends. CDR3 in amino acids: CASSSGVANEQFF. CDR3 in DNA: TGTGCCAGCAGTTCTGGGGTGGCCAATGAGCAGTTCTTC.

The chain has TRBV6-2 or TRBV6-3 and TRBJ1-5, with a possible D match to TRBD1 (5 bases). The CDR3 runs to 15 residues. The V and J ends lost 0 bases and 9 bases respectively, with 15 bases between them. Per the germline V gene, CDR1 is MNHEY and CDR2 is SVGEGT. CDR3: CASSYSGTGRGPQHF. CDR3 bases: TGTGCCAGCAGTTACTCCGGGACCGGGCGTGGGCCCCAGCATTTT.

The chain carries TRBV29-1 and TRBJ2-5; maybe TRBD1 (5 bases). V lost 6 bases and J 5 bases, leaving 13 bases between the germline ends. CDR3 length equals 12 residues. Germline V gene sequence: CDR1 SQVTM, CDR2 ANQGSEA. CDR3 residues: CSVLTDGETQYF. Here the CDR3 DNA reads TGCAGCGTCTTGACAGATGGGGAGACCCAGTACTTC.